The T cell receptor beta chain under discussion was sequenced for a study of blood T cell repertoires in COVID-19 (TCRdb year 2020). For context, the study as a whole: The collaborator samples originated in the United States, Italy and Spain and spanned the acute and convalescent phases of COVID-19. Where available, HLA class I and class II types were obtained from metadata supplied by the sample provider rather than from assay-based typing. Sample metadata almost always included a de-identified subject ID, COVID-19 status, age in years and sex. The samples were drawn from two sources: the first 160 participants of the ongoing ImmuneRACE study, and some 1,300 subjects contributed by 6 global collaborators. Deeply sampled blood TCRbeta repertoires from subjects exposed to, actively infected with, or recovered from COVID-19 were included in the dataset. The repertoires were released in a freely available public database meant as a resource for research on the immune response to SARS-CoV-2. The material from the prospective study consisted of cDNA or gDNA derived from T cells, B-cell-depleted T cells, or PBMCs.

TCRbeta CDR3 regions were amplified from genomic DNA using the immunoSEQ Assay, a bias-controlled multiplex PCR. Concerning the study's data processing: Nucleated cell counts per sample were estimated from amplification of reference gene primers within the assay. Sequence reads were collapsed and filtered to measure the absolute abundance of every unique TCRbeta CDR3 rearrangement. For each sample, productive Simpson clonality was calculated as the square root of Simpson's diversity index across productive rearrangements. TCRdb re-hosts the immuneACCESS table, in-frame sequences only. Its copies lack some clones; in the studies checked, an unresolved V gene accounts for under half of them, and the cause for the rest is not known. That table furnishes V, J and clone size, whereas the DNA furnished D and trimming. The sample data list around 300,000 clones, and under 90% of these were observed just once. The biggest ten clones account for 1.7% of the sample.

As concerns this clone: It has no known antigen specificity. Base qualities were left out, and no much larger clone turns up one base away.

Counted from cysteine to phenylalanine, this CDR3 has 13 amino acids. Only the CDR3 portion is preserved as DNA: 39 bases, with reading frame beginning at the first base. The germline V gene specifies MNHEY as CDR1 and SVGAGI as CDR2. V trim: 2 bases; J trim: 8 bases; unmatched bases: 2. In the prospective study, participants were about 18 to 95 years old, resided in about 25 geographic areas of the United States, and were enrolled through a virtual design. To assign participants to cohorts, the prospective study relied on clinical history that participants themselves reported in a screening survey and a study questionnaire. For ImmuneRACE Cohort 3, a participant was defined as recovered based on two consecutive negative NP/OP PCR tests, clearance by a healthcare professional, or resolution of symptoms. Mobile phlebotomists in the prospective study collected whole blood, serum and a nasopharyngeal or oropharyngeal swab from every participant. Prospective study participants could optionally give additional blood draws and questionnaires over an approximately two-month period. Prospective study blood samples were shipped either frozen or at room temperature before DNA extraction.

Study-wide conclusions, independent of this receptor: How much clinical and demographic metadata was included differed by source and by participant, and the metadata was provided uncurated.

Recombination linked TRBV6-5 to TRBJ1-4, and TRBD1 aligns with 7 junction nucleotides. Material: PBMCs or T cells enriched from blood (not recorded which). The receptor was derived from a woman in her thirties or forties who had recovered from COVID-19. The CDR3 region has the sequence CASSYRGREKLFF. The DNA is TGTGCCAGCAGTTACAGGGGGCGGGAAAAACTGTTTTTT.